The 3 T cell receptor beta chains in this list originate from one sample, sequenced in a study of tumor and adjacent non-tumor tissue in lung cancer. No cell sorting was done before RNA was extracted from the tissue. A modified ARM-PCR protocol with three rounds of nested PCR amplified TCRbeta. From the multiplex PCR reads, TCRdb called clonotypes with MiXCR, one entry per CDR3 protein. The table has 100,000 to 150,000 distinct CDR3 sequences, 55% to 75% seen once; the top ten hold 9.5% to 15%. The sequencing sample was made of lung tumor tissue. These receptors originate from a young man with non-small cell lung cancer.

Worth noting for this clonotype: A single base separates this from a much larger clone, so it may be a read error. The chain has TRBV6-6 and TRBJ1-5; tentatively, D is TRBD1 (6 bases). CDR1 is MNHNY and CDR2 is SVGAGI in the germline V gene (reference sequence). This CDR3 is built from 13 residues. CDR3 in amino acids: CVSSLQGNQPQHF. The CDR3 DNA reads TGTGTCAGCAGTTTACAGGGAAATCAGCCCCAGCATTTT.

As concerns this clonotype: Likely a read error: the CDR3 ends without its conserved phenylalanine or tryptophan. The CDR3 bases are TGTGCCAGCAGTTCGGGGGACGGTATTCAGTCCCAGCATTCT. Protein product: CASSSGDGIQSQHS. The chain is built from TRBV6-2 or TRBV6-3 and TRBJ1-5; D possibly corresponds to TRBD1 (5 bases). Germline values: CDR1 MNHEY, CDR2 SVGEGT. The CDR3 spans 14 residues.

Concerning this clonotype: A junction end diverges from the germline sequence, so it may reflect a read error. The CDR3: CAWKRGGGFSNQPKHF. CDR3 DNA: TGTGCCTGGAAGCGGGGGGGCGGTTTTAGCAATCAGCCCAAGCATTTT. The chain links TRBV30 to TRBJ1-5; D possibly corresponds to TRBD1 (6 bases). The germline V gene has CDR1 GTSNPN and CDR2 SVGIG (reference sequence). The CDR3 length is 16 residues.